Following are 16 T cell receptor beta chains from one sample sequenced in a study of T-cell reconstitution after alpha-beta-depleted transplantation in children. As it was prepared, the TCRbeta library received unique molecular identifiers. TCRdb called the PCR reads again in MiXCR, with one record for every CDR3 protein. This table has fewer than 550,000 distinct CDR3 sequences, over 10% appearing once. Sequencing used PBMCs, mostly from graft donor cells, obtained 180 days after TCRalphabeta/CD19-depleted stem cell transplant. The receptors were sampled from a female patient aged 2-10 years who had a stem cell transplant for aplastic anemia, so the T cells may come from the graft donor.

This clonotype was detected only a few times. This chain uses TRBV6-1 with TRBJ2-4, with D possibly being TRBD1 (5 bases). This CDR3 contains 14 residues. Trimming took 4 bases from V and 8 from J, leaving 15 bases between them. The germline gives CDR1 MNHNS, CDR2 SASEGT. CDR3 DNA: TGTGCCAGCAGTGCCCGACAGACAACTGACATTCAGTACTTC. As protein: CASSARQTTDIQYF.

There are a few counts of this clonotype. The chain couples TRBV10-3 to TRBJ2-5, with 9 positions matching TRBD2. Germline loops: CDR1 ENHRY, CDR2 SYGVKD. This CDR3 is built from 17 residues. The trim removed 0 bases at V and 4 bases at J, leaving 9 bases unmatched. CDR3 in amino acids: CAISESLASGMLETQYF. The CDR3 bases are TGTGCCATCAGTGAGTCGTTGGCTAGCGGGATGTTAGAGACCCAGTACTTC.

This clonotype was seen a handful of times. J is TRBJ2-7 and V is TRBV10-3; D remains unclear. The CDR3 runs to 13 residues. Germline lookup yields CDR1 ENHRY and CDR2 SYGVKD. V lost 7 bases and J 0 bases, leaving 10 bases between the germline ends. CDR3 nucleotide sequence: TGTGCCATCAACACGGAGAGCTCCTACGAGCAGTACGTC. The encoded protein is CAINTESSYEQYV.

The rearrangement uses TRBV29-1 and TRBJ1-1; possible D gene TRBD1, 5 bases. Germline CDR1 is SQVTM and CDR2 is ANQGSEA. The V end lost 3 bases, the J end lost 1 base, and 15 bases lay between the germline ends. The CDR3 length is 15 residues. The CDR3 DNA sequence: TGCAGCGTTGAGGTTAATCGGGGGTGGAACACTGAAGCTTTCTTT. It codes for CSVEVNRGWNTEAFF. Drawing the rest from reference TRBV29-1 and TRBJ1-1, the complete variable domain is SAVISQKPSRDICQRGTSLTIQCQVDSQVTMMFWYRQQPGQSLTLIATANQGSEATYESGFVIDKFPISRPNLTFSTLTVSNMSPEDSSIYLCSVEVNRGWNTEAFFGQGTRLTVV.

This chain uses TRBV20-1 with TRBJ2-1; 12 nucleotides agree with TRBD2. CDR1 DFQATT and CDR2 SNEGSKA come from the germline V gene (reference sequence). The CDR3 covers 17 residues. J gave up 7 bases and V 6 bases, and 16 bases lay outside the gene matches. CDR3 in DNA: TGCAGTGCCGAACGACAGAACCGACTAGCGGGGGCGAATGAGCAGTTCTTC. Amino acid sequence: CSAERQNRLAGANEQFF.

The chain carries TRBV20-1 and TRBJ2-1; 8 nucleotides match TRBD2. With V trimmed by 5 bases and J by 4 bases, 10 bases remained unmatched. Germline CDR1 DFQATT, CDR2 SNEGSKA (reference sequence). The CDR3 contains 15 residues. This CDR3 is CSASLLAELYNEQFF. The CDR3 nucleotides read TGCAGTGCTTCCCTACTAGCGGAACTTTACAATGAGCAGTTCTTC.

This clonotype has at least ten counts. The V and J genes are TRBV5-1 and TRBJ2-1; D unresolved. V was trimmed by 6 bases and J by 0 bases, leaving 13 bases between them. This CDR3 contains 15 residues. Per the germline V gene, CDR1 is SGHRS and CDR2 is YFSETQ. The CDR3 DNA reads as TGCGCCAGCACCCCCGGCGGAGCCTCCTACAATGAGCAGTTCTTC. It yields the protein CASTPGGASYNEQFF.

The chain is built from TRBV7-3 and TRBJ2-3; 10 bases line up with TRBD1. This CDR3 has 16 residues. CDR1 SGHTA and CDR2 FQGTGA come from the germline V gene. Trimming took 1 base from V and 3 from J; bases not matched to a gene: 4. The CDR3 coding sequence is TGTGCCAGCAGCTTAAGGGGACAGGGGATAACAGATACGCAGTATTTT. Its translation: CASSLRGQGITDTQYF. Looking up the rest from reference TRBV7-3 and TRBJ2-3 gives the full variable domain: GAGVSQTPSNKVTEKGKYVELRCDPISGHTALYWYRQSLGQGPEFLIYFQGTGAADDSGLPNDRFFAVRPEGSVSTLKIQRTERGDSAVYLCASSLRGQGITDTQYFGPGTRLTVL.

This clonotype was picked up a small number of times. The chain carries TRBV7-3 and TRBJ2-1; D call uncertain. The V end lost 5 bases, the J end lost 1 base, and 9 bases lay between the germline ends. Germline V gene sequence: CDR1 SGHTA, CDR2 FQGTGA. The CDR3 sequence is 14 residues long. CDR3 coding DNA: TGTGCCAGCAGCAATCAGGCTTCCTACAATGAGCAGTTCTTC. As protein: CASSNQASYNEQFF.

This clonotype appeared a few times. V and J are TRBV7-9 and TRBJ2-1; the match to TRBD2 covers 7 bases. CDR1 and CDR2 (germline): SEHNR, FQNEAQ (reference sequence). The ends lost 2 bases at V and 4 bases at J; junction bases unmatched: 8. The CDR3 has 16 residues. The CDR3 DNA follows: TGTGCCAGCAGCTTAATGTGGCTAGCGGCTTACAATGAGCAGTTCTTC. It translates to CASSLMWLAAYNEQFF.

This clonotype was counted many times. The chain combines TRBV12-3 or TRBV12-4 with TRBJ1-5; D is ambiguous. V gave up 1 base and J gave up 4 bases, with 8 bases separating them. The CDR3 is made up of 14 amino acids. The CDR3 protein is CASSLESYNQPQHF. The CDR3 coding sequence is TGTGCCAGCAGTTTAGAGAGTTATAATCAGCCCCAGCATTTT.

The sample holds a few counts of this clonotype. The chain uses TRBV5-1 and TRBJ2-4, with D tentatively TRBD2 (5 bases). Looked up from germline, CDR1 is SGHRS and CDR2 is YFSETQ. With 4 bases removed from V and 2 bases from J, the gap between germline ends came to 22 bases. CDR3 length equals 18 residues. The CDR3 loop is CASSQRRAGPLTKNIQYF. The DNA of the CDR3 is TGCGCCAGCAGCCAACGAAGGGCGGGCCCGCTTACCAAAAACATTCAGTACTTC.

V usage is TRBV7-9 and J usage is TRBJ1-5; 10 bases map to TRBD1. Germline-derived CDR1 and CDR2 are SEHNR and FQNEAQ (reference sequence). The CDR3 spans 18 residues. V shed 1 base, J shed 0 bases, and the junction held 6 bases outside the gene matches. The CDR3 here is CASSLVGQGPGSNQPQHF. The CDR3 region has the DNA TGTGCCAGCAGCTTAGTGGGACAGGGGCCAGGTAGCAATCAGCCCCAGCATTTT.

The gene calls are TRBV10-3 and TRBJ1-1; D is perhaps TRBD1 (5 bases). V was pared by 3 bases and J by 2 bases, with 10 bases between. The CDR3 has 14 amino acids. Germline values: CDR1 ENHRY, CDR2 SYGVKD. The CDR3 spells CAISDQGANTEAFF. DNA for the CDR3: TGTGCCATCAGTGACCAGGGTGCAAACACTGAAGCTTTCTTT.

The chain joins TRBV27 to TRBJ1-5, with TRBD1 as a possible D gene (5 bases). With 4 bases removed from V and 3 bases from J, the gap between germline ends came to 16 bases. This CDR3 comprises 16 residues. CDR1 and CDR2 (germline): MNHEY, SMNVEV (reference sequence). The CDR3 DNA sequence: TGTGCCAGCAGTTCGATCGGACAAGCCAACAATCAGCCCCAGCATTTT. It encodes CASSSIGQANNQPQHF.

This clonotype occurred many times. The chain recombines TRBV12-3 or TRBV12-4 with TRBJ1-5; D gene ambiguous. Trimming took off 10 bases at V and 0 bases at J, with 10 bases between the two ends. CDR3 size: 13 residues. CDR3 nucleotide sequence: TGTGCCACCGCGCAGGTTAGCAATCAGCCCCAGCATTTT. Encoded protein: CATAQVSNQPQHF.